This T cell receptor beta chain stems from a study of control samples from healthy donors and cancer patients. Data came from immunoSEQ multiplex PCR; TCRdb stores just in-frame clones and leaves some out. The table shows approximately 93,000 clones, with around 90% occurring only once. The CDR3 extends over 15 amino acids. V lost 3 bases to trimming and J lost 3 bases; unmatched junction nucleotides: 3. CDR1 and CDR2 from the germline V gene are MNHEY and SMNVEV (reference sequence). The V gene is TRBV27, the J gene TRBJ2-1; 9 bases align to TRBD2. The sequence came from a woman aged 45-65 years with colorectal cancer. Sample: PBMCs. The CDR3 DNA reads TGTGCCAGCAGTTTTAGCGGGGGTCGCTACAATGAGCAGTTCTTC. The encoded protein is CASSFSGGRYNEQFF.